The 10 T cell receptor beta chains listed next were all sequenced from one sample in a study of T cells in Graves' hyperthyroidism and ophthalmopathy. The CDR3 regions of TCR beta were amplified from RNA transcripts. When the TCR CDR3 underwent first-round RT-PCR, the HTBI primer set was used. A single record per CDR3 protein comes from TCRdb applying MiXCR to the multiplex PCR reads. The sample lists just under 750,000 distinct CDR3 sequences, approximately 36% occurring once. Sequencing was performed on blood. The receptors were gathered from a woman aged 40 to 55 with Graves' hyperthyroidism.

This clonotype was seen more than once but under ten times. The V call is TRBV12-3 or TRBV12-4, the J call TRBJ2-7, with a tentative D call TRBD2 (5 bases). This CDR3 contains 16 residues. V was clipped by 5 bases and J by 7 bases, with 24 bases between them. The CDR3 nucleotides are TGTGCCAGCAGTGTCCGGGCGACACTAGAGCTGGGGGAGCAGTACTTC. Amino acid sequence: CASSVRATLELGEQYF.

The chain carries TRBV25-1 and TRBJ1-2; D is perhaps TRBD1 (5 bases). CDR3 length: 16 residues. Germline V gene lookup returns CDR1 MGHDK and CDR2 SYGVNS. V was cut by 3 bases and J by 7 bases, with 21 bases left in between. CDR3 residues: CASSDESTRGYGGYTF. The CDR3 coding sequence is TGTGCCAGCAGTGATGAGTCGACGAGGGGCTACGGTGGCTACACCTTC.

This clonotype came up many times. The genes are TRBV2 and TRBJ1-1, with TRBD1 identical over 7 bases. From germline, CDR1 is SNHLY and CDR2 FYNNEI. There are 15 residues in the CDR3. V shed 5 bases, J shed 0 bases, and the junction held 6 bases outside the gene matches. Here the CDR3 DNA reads TGTGCCAGCAGTCTCGGGACAGATATGAACACTGAAGCTTTCTTT. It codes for CASSLGTDMNTEAFF.

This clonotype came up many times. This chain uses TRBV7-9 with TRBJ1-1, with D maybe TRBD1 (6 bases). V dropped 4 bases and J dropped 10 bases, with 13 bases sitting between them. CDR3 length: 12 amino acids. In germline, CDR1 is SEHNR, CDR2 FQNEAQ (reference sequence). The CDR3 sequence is CASSSSIGGAFF. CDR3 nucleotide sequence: TGTGCCAGCAGCTCCTCCATAGGGGGAGCTTTCTTT.

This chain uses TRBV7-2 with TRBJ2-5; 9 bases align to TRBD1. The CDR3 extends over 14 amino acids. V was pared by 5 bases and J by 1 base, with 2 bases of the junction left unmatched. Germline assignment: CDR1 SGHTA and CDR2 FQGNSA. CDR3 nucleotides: TGTGCCAGCAGCAAGACAGGGGGCCAAGAGACCCAGTACTTC. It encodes CASSKTGGQETQYF.

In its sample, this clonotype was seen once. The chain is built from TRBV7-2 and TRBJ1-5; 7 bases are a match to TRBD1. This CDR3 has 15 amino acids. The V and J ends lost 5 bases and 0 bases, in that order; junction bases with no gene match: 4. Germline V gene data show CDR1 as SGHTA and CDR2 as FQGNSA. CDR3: CASSKTGYSNQPQHF. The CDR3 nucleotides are TGTGCCAGCAGCAAGACAGGGTATAGCAATCAGCCCCAGCATTTT.

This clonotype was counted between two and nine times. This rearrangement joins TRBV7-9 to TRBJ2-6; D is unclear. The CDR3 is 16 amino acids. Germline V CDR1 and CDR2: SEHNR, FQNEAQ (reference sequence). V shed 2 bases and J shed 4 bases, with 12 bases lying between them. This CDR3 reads CASSLPLGLGANVLTF. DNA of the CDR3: TGTGCCAGCAGCTTACCTCTAGGCCTCGGGGCCAACGTCCTGACTTTC. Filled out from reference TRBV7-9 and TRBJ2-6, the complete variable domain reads DTGVSQNPRHKITKRGQNVTFRCDPISEHNRLYWYRQTLGQGPEFLTYFQNEAQLEKSRLLSDRFSAERPKGSFSTLEIQRTEQGDSAMYLCASSLPLGLGANVLTFGAGSRLTVL.

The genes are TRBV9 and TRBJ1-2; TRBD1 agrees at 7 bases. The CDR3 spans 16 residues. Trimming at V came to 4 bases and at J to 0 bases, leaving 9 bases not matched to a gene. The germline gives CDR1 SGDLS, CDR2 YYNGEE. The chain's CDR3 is CASSLEGTATNYGYTF. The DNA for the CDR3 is TGTGCCAGCAGCCTGGAAGGGACAGCAACTAACTATGGCTACACCTTC.

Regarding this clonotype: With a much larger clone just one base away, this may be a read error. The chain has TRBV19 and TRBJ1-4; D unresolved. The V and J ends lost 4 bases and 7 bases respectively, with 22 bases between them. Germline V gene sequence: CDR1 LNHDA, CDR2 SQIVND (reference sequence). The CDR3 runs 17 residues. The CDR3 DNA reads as TGTGCCAGTAGTAGGGCCGAACAGACTCGAATACTTGAAAAACTGTTTTTT. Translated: CASSRAEQTRILEKLFF. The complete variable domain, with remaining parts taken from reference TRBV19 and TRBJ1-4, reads DGGITQSPKYLFRKEGQNVTLSCEQNLNHDAMYWYRQDPGQGLRLIYYSQIVNDFQKGDIAEGYSVSREKKESFPLTVTSAQKNPTAFYLCASSRAEQTRILEKLFFGSGTQLSVL.

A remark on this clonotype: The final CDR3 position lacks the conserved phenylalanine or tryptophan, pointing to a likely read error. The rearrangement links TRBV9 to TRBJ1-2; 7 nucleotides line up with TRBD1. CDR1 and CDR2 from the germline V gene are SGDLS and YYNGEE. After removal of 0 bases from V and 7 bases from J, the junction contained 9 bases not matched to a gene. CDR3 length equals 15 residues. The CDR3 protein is CASSVATGAWGGYTS. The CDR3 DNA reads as TGTGCCAGCAGCGTAGCAACAGGGGCCTGGGGTGGCTACACCTCC.